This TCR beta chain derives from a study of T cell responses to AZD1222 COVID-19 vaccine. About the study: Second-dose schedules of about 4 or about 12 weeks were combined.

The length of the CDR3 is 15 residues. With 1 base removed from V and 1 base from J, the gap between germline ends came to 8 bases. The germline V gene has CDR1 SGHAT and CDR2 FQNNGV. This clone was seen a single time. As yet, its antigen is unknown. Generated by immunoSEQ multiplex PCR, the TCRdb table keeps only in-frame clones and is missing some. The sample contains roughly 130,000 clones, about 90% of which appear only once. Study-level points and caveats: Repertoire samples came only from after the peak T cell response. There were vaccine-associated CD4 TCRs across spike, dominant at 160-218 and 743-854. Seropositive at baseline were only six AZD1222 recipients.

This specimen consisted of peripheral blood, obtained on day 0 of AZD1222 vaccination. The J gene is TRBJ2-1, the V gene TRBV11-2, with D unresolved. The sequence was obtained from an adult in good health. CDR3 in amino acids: CASSLVPGSYNEQFF. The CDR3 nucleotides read TGTGCCAGCAGCTTAGTCCCCGGGTCCTACAATGAGCAGTTCTTC.